These 23 T cell receptor beta chains originate from one sample sequenced in a study of shared clonotypes between healthy human individuals. Libraries were prepared by immunoSEQ multiplex PCR; TCRdb keeps only in-frame clonotypes and omits some of them. The sample includes about a million clones, approximately 80% of them seen just once. The material sequenced was memory CD4+ T cells sorted from blood. Documented subset: CD45RA-negative fraction. The origin of the receptors is a man between 18 and 35 years old in good health.

This chain joins TRBV4-1 and TRBJ2-3; D might be TRBD2 (5 bases). The V gene lost 1 base and the J gene lost 1 base, with 9 bases spanning the gap. The germline CDR1 and CDR2 sequences are MGHRA and YSYEKL. This CDR3 spans 15 amino acids. Here the CDR3 reads CASSQVARGTDTQYF. Here the CDR3 DNA reads TGCGCCAGCAGCCAAGTCGCGCGGGGCACAGATACGCAGTATTTT.

The chain uses TRBV10-3 and TRBJ1-5; D is possibly TRBD1 (5 bases). This CDR3 spans 14 amino acids. The germline V and J ends were trimmed by 3 bases and 3 bases, with 9 bases remaining between them. Germline V CDR1 and CDR2: ENHRY, SYGVKD. The CDR3 DNA reads TGTGCCATCAGTGATGGGACGGTCAATCAGCCCCAGCATTTT. It specifies CAISDGTVNQPQHF.

V usage is TRBV9 and J usage is TRBJ1-4; possible D gene TRBD1, 6 bases. The CDR3 totals 16 residues. CDR1 SGDLS and CDR2 YYNGEE come from the germline V gene. The V gene lost 3 bases and the J gene lost 6 bases, with 18 bases spanning the gap. CDR3 nucleotides: TGTGCCAGCAGCGGAACCTCAACAGGGCTGGATGAAAAACTGTTTTTT. Amino acid sequence: CASSGTSTGLDEKLFF.

In this sample, this clone turned up a few times. This chain connects TRBV14 to TRBJ1-1; 9 bases align to TRBD1. The ends lost 4 bases at V and 8 bases at J; junction bases unmatched: 11. Per the germline V gene, CDR1 is SGHDN and CDR2 is FVKESK. This CDR3 has 15 amino acids. This chain's CDR3 is CASSPLGQGPLEAFF. DNA for the CDR3: TGTGCCAGCAGCCCCCTGGGACAGGGCCCTCTGGAAGCTTTCTTT.

CDR3 residues: CASSPRTERGYTF. In DNA, the CDR3 is TGTGCCAGCAGCCCTAGGACAGAAAGAGGCTACACCTTC. The V call is TRBV28, the J call TRBJ1-2; TRBD1 is a possible D gene (6 bases). The germline CDR1 and CDR2 sequences are MDHEN and SYDVKM. The CDR3 sequence is 13 residues long. The germline V and J ends were trimmed by 6 bases and 8 bases, with 16 bases remaining between them.

This clone has a count of ten or more. J is TRBJ1-2 and V is TRBV19, with no clear D. CDR1 is LNHDA and CDR2 is SQIVND in the germline V gene (reference sequence). This CDR3 has 11 amino acids. V lost 6 bases, J lost 4 bases, and 6 bases lay in between. As DNA, the CDR3 is TGTGCCAGTAGACAGCGCTATGGCTACACCTTC. The encoded protein is CASRQRYGYTF.

The rearrangement joins TRBV19 to TRBJ1-4, with D possibly being TRBD1 (5 bases). The CDR3 is 16 amino acids. Germline V gives CDR1 LNHDA, CDR2 SQIVND (reference sequence). Trimming cost V 4 bases and J 10 bases, with 22 bases left between them. The DNA for the CDR3 is TGTGCCAGTAGTACCGACGGCGGAAGCCAGGGCGGAAAACTGTTTTTT. This gives the protein CASSTDGGSQGGKLFF.

The genes are TRBV28 and TRBJ2-5; 11 nucleotides match TRBD1. The CDR3 runs 14 residues. Germline V CDR1 and CDR2: MDHEN, SYDVKM. J lost 4 bases, V lost 6 bases, and 4 bases had no gene match. This chain's CDR3 is CASRAGTGGETQYF. CDR3 coding DNA: TGTGCCAGCAGGGCCGGGACAGGGGGAGAGACCCAGTACTTC.

The sample holds a few counts of this clone. The rearrangement uses TRBV6-5 and TRBJ1-4; D gene unclear. The CDR3 contains 15 residues. Germline loops: CDR1 MNHEY, CDR2 SVGAGI. Trimming stripped 6 bases from V and 0 bases from J, with 11 bases between. The CDR3 here is CASRRNPATNEKLFF. DNA of the CDR3: TGTGCCAGCAGACGGAACCCGGCAACTAATGAAAAACTGTTTTTT.

The chain employs TRBV11-2 and TRBJ2-3; D is perhaps TRBD1 (5 bases). The CDR3 spans 16 residues. Looked up from germline, CDR1 is SGHAT and CDR2 is FQNNGV. With 6 bases removed from V and 0 bases from J, the gap between germline ends came to 16 bases. CDR3 loop: CASRGLRGGSTDTQYF. CDR3 bases: TGTGCCAGCAGGGGGCTTAGAGGTGGCAGCACAGATACGCAGTATTTT.

V gene TRBV7-2 combines with J gene TRBJ2-7; 8 bases are shared with TRBD1. V shed 5 bases and J 3 bases; nucleotides not matched to a gene: 9. This CDR3 is built from 15 residues. In germline, CDR1 is SGHTA, CDR2 FQGNSA. CDR3 in amino acids: CASSRSSQGVYEQYF. CDR3 coding DNA: TGTGCCAGCAGCAGATCCTCACAGGGGGTCTACGAGCAGTACTTC. Together with reference TRBV7-2 and TRBJ2-7, the CDR3 gives the full variable domain: GAGVSQSPSNKVTEKGKDVELRCDPISGHTALYWYRQSLGQGLEFLIYFQGNSAPDKSGLPSDRFSAERTGGSVSTLTIQRTQQEDSAVYLCASSRSSQGVYEQYFGPGTRLTVT.

In this sample, this clone turned up a few times. The rearrangement uses TRBV19 and TRBJ2-4; weak D call: TRBD2 (5 bases). CDR3 length equals 12 residues. Germline CDR1 reads LNHDA; CDR2 reads SQIVND (reference sequence). Between the trimmed V and J ends, which lost 5 bases and 8 bases, there was a span of 10 bases. In nucleotides, the CDR3 is TGTGCCAGTAGTGTCATTAGCGACATTCAGTACTTC. This codes for CASSVISDIQYF.

This chain uses TRBV6-1 with TRBJ1-6, with D maybe TRBD1 (5 bases). This CDR3 contains 14 residues. Trimming removed 3 bases at V and 4 bases at J, with 7 bases between. CDR1 and CDR2 (germline): MNHNS, SASEGT. DNA of the CDR3: TGTGCCAGCAGTGACCAGGGTTATAATTCACCCCTCCACTTT. It yields the protein CASSDQGYNSPLHF.

This clone was found a few times. This rearrangement joins TRBV7-9 to TRBJ2-1; D is perhaps TRBD2 (6 bases). Germline CDR1 is SEHNR and CDR2 is FQNEAQ (reference sequence). V dropped 1 base and J dropped 8 bases, with 9 bases sitting between them. CDR3 length equals 13 residues. The CDR3 DNA follows: TGTGCCAGCAGCTTAGACGCGGGGTATGAGCAGTTCTTC. It translates to CASSLDAGYEQFF. Looking up the rest from reference TRBV7-9 and TRBJ2-1 gives the full variable domain: DTGVSQNPRHKITKRGQNVTFRCDPISEHNRLYWYRQTLGQGPEFLTYFQNEAQLEKSRLLSDRFSAERPKGSFSTLEIQRTEQGDSAMYLCASSLDAGYEQFFGPGTRLTVL.

This clone was seen a single time. The CDR3 DNA reads as TGTGCCAGCAGCTTAATGTGGGGCGGGGACGAGCAGTACTTC. Its protein is CASSLMWGGDEQYF. The chain recombines TRBV11-2 with TRBJ2-7, with D perhaps TRBD2 (6 bases). Germline lookup yields CDR1 SGHAT and CDR2 FQNNGV. The CDR3 sequence is 14 residues long. V was cut by 2 bases and J by 5 bases, with 13 bases left in between.

V usage is TRBV5-1 and J usage is TRBJ1-1, with D perhaps matching TRBD1 (6 bases). The germline V gene encodes CDR1 SGHRS and CDR2 YFSETQ. The CDR3 runs 15 residues. V gave up 1 base and J gave up 1 base, with 11 bases separating them. CDR3 sequence (DNA): TGCGCCAGCAGCTTGATTGTACAGGGGAACACTGAAGCTTTCTTT. Protein: CASSLIVQGNTEAFF.

This clone was detected only once. The DNA of the CDR3 is TGTGCCAGCAGCCAAACCGGGACAGGGTTCTCCTACGAGCAGTACTTC. It translates to CASSQTGTGFSYEQYF. The chain links TRBV7-9 to TRBJ2-7, with 9 nucleotides matching TRBD1. Germline lookup yields CDR1 SEHNR and CDR2 FQNEAQ (reference sequence). J gave up 0 bases and V 5 bases, and 8 bases lay outside the gene matches. This CDR3 has 16 amino acids.

In the case of this clone: This CDR3 is also generated by other DNA sequences in the sample. This chain joins TRBV4-3 and TRBJ2-3, with 10 bases fitting TRBD2. The V gene's germline CDR1 is LGHNA and CDR2 YSLEER. The V and J ends lost 4 bases and 1 base, in that order; junction bases with no gene match: 2. This CDR3 comprises 15 residues. The DNA for the CDR3 is TGCGCCAGCAGCCTGGGGACTAGCGGCACAGATACGCAGTATTTT. Its translation is CASSLGTSGTDTQYF.

The chain carries TRBV6-1 and TRBJ2-1; TRBD2 aligns across 13 bases. Unmatched junction bases numbered 5, after V lost 6 bases and J lost 6 bases. Germline values: CDR1 MNHNS, CDR2 SASEGT. The CDR3 spans 15 residues. This chain's CDR3 is CASSRLAGGSNEQFF. The CDR3, as DNA: TGTGCCAGCAGCCGACTAGCGGGAGGCTCCAATGAGCAGTTCTTC.

The CDR3 spells CASSPRTGGGETQYF. The DNA of the CDR3 is TGTGCCAGCTCACCACGGACAGGGGGAGGGGAGACCCAGTACTTC. The rearrangement joins TRBV18 to TRBJ2-5; 10 bases are a match to TRBD1. V lost 1 base and J lost 5; bases outside the gene matches: 4. The germline V gene has CDR1 KGHSH and CDR2 LQKENI. The CDR3 is 15 amino acids.

This rearrangement joins TRBV7-6 to TRBJ2-7; D may be TRBD2 (6 bases). Germline V CDR1 and CDR2: SGHVS, FNYEAQ. The CDR3 spans 14 residues. Trimming pared 4 bases from V and 7 bases from J, leaving 17 bases between. CDR3 in DNA: TGTGCCAGCAGCTCCCGACCTAGCGTAGGAGAGCAGTACTTC. Translation: CASSSRPSVGEQYF.

About this clone itself: At the DNA level, this CDR3 is encoded by other sequences in the same sample as well. The gene calls are TRBV7-2 and TRBJ2-3, with TRBD2 identical over 8 bases. The V and J ends lost 2 bases and 3 bases, in that order; junction bases with no gene match: 4. This CDR3 has 15 residues. CDR1 is SGHTA and CDR2 is FQGNSA in the germline V gene. CDR3 DNA sequence: TGTGCCAGCAGCTTAATGAGCGGGAGTACAGATACGCAGTATTTT. Amino acids: CASSLMSGSTDTQYF.

On this clone: A far larger clone is off by one base, so a read error is likely. Other DNA sequences from this sample encode an identical CDR3 as well. CDR3 loop: CASSLGRTYEQYF. The DNA for the CDR3 is TGTGCCAGCAGCTTGGGACGGACCTACGAGCAGTACTTC. V gene TRBV7-8 combines with J gene TRBJ2-7; D may be TRBD1 or TRBD2 (5 bases each). V lost 3 bases to trimming and J lost 2 bases, with 8 bases between them. This CDR3 has 13 amino acids. Germline assignment: CDR1 SGHVS and CDR2 FQNEAQ.